The source of this T cell receptor (beta chain) is a study of T cells in Graves' hyperthyroidism and ophthalmopathy. Study as a whole: Peripheral blood collection took place at initial diagnosis, before any treatment. Whole-study results and caveats: It was a median about 6.5 months before onset that the model predicted ophthalmopathy. Peripheral blood also featured most of the thyroid clonotypes expanded above 0.001.

This clonotype has a single count. Its antigen is still unknown. Trimming took 0 bases from V and 1 from J, leaving 9 bases between them. The CDR3 extends over 15 amino acids. From germline, CDR1 is SGDLS and CDR2 YYNGEE. The CDR3 regions of TCR beta were amplified from RNA transcripts. During a first-round RT-PCR of the TCR CDR3, the HTBI primer set was used. TCRdb recomputed calls from the multiplex PCR reads with MiXCR, one row per CDR3 protein. The sample has fewer than 400,000 distinct CDR3 sequences, roughly 25% seen once; the top ten hold less than 85%. This TCR was recovered from a man aged 50 to 60 with Graves' hyperthyroidism. The rearrangement links TRBV9 to TRBJ2-3, with D hard to call. Sequenced material: blood. CDR3 coding DNA: TGTGCCAGCAGCGTAGCCGTCAGACGCACAGATACGCAGTATTTT. Translating gives CASSVAVRRTDTQYF. The full variable domain, completed using reference TRBV9 and TRBJ2-3, is DSGVTQTPKHLITATGQRVTLRCSPRSGDLSVYWYQQSLDQGLQFLIQYYNGEERAKGNILERFSAQQFPDLHSELNLSSLELGDSALYFCASSVAVRRTDTQYFGPGTRLTVL.